Following are 10 T cell receptor beta chains from one sample sequenced in a study of blood T cell repertoires in COVID-19. Produced via immunoSEQ multiplex PCR; TCRdb's table is partial and in-frame only. This table has around 100,000 clones, around 87% appearing once. The sample taken for sequencing was peripheral blood. Receptor source: a man in his fifties with active or convalescent COVID-19.

The chain carries TRBV30 and TRBJ2-1; 7 bases line up with TRBD1. V lost 3 bases and J lost 10; bases outside the gene matches: 6. CDR1 and CDR2 (germline): GTSNPN, SVGIG (reference sequence). The CDR3 contains 12 residues. The chain's CDR3 is CAWRHSTGEQFF. The CDR3 nucleotides read TGTGCCTGGAGGCACTCGACAGGGGAGCAGTTCTTC.

This chain's CDR3 is CASRPGGAGGTDTQYF. The DNA for the CDR3 is TGTGCCAGCCGCCCCGGGGGGGCCGGTGGCACAGATACGCAGTATTTT. The V call is TRBV7-2, the J call TRBJ2-3; 8 positions match TRBD2. The CDR3 loop spans 16 amino acids. The germline CDR1 and CDR2 sequences are SGHTA and FQGNSA. J gave up 1 base and V 8 bases, and 11 bases lay outside the gene matches.

The chain recombines TRBV5-6 with TRBJ2-7; 11 bases map to TRBD1. The CDR3 is 16 amino acids. CDR1 and CDR2 (germline): SGHDT, YYEEEE. After removal of 0 bases from V and 2 bases from J, the junction contained 4 bases not matched to a gene. For the CDR3, the DNA is TGTGCCAGCAGCTTGGTGAAGGGACAGGGGGCCTACGAGCAGTACGTC. Translated, it gives CASSLVKGQGAYEQYV.

This chain connects TRBV6-1 to TRBJ1-4; D might be TRBD1 (5 bases). This CDR3 contains 16 residues. Between the trimmed V and J ends, which lost 0 bases and 2 bases, there was a span of 10 bases. The germline V gene has CDR1 MNHNS and CDR2 SASEGT. The CDR3 sequence is CASSEALGGTNEKLFF. CDR3 nucleotide sequence: TGTGCCAGCAGTGAAGCGCTGGGGGGTACTAATGAAAAACTGTTTTTT.

The rearrangement joins TRBV3-1 (or the pseudogene TRBV3-2) to TRBJ2-5; D is possibly TRBD1 (6 bases). The CDR3 extends over 15 amino acids. Germline lookup yields CDR1 LGHDT and CDR2 YNNKEL (reference sequence). V was cut by 4 bases and J by 2 bases, with 14 bases left in between. CDR3 in DNA: TGTGCCAGCAGCCTTCCCCACGGACAGCAAGAGACCCAGTACTTC. Translating gives CASSLPHGQQETQYF.

The CDR3 DNA sequence: TGCGCCAGCAGCCATTACACCGGGACAGGGGGCAATCAGCCCCAGCATTTT. Translated: CASSHYTGTGGNQPQHF. This sequence joins TRBV4-1 and TRBJ1-5; 10 nucleotides match TRBD1. V trimming: 3 bases; J trimming: 2 bases; junction bases outside the gene matches: 7. Germline-derived CDR1 and CDR2 are MGHRA and YSYEKL. This CDR3 is built from 17 residues.

The chain joins TRBV10-1 to TRBJ1-1; tentative D call: TRBD1 (6 bases). This CDR3 contains 12 residues. CDR1 WNHNN and CDR2 SYGVQD come from the germline V gene (reference sequence). V lost 3 bases to trimming and J lost 5 bases, with 7 bases between them. As DNA, the CDR3 is TGCGCCAGCAGTGACAGGGGTACTGAAGCTTTCTTT. Protein: CASSDRGTEAFF.

This clone showed up just once. The chain recombines TRBV5-1 with TRBJ2-1, with D possibly TRBD1 on 6 matching bases. CDR1 SGHRS and CDR2 YFSETQ come from the germline V gene. This CDR3 has 14 amino acids. V shed 2 bases and J shed 8 bases, with 14 bases lying between them. The CDR3 is CASSLPGHEDEQFF. CDR3 coding DNA: TGCGCCAGCAGCTTACCGGGACATGAGGATGAGCAGTTCTTC.

A remark on this clone: Other DNA variants within this sample encode the same CDR3. The J gene is TRBJ2-5, the V gene TRBV5-1; 7 nucleotides align to TRBD1. Germline CDR1 and CDR2: SGHRS and YFSETQ. Trimming cost V 4 bases and J 1 base; bases outside gene matches: 1. This CDR3 has 13 residues. The CDR3 spells CASSRDSQETQYF. The CDR3 DNA is TGCGCCAGCAGCCGGGACAGCCAAGAGACCCAGTACTTC.

This chain connects TRBV6-1 to TRBJ1-2; 7 nucleotides agree with TRBD1. This CDR3 is built from 16 residues. Germline assignment: CDR1 MNHNS and CDR2 SASEGT. V lost 2 bases to trimming and J lost 6 bases; unmatched junction nucleotides: 12. DNA of the CDR3: TGTGCCAGCAGTGAAACAGGGGCTTCACCTGGGGATGGCTACACCTTC. It codes for CASSETGASPGDGYTF.